This TCR beta chain came from a study of shared clonotypes between healthy human individuals. The method was immunoSEQ multiplex PCR; TCRdb's version includes in-frame clones alone and lacks a portion of them. In the table there are some 2,000,000 clones, approximately 94% of which are singletons. About this clone itself: Its antigen is not known.

General observations from the study: Memory subsets generally showed lower estimated richness than naive subsets.

This CDR3 is built from 16 residues. CDR1 and CDR2 from the germline V gene are ENHRY and SYGVKD. With V trimmed by 3 bases and J by 2 bases, 8 bases remained unmatched. The source material was naive CD4+ T cells sorted from blood. Subset indicated: CD45RA+ positively selected. This sequence originates from a man aged 18 to 30 in good health. The chain links TRBV10-3 to TRBJ2-3, with 7 positions matching TRBD1. The CDR3 DNA follows: TGTGCCATCAGTGATAACACGGGACAGCCCACAGATACGCAGTATTTT. It codes for CAISDNTGQPTDTQYF.